Presented here are 11 T cell receptor beta chains from one specimen sequenced in a study of T cells in Graves' hyperthyroidism and ophthalmopathy. RNA transcripts provided the source from which TCR beta CDR3 regions were amplified. The TCR CDR3 first-round RT-PCR relied on the HTBI primer set. TCRdb redid the calling of the multiplex PCR reads with MiXCR, one entry per CDR3 protein. The sample has about 660,000 distinct CDR3 sequences, roughly 46% seen once; the top ten hold approximately 6.8%. The sequencing sample was made of peripheral blood or thyroid tissue (not recorded which). These receptors came from an adult man with Graves' disease, either hyperthyroidism or ophthalmopathy (not recorded which).

The chain employs TRBV6-6 and TRBJ1-5; D is unresolved. Germline V gene data show CDR1 as MNHNY and CDR2 as SVGAGI (reference sequence). Trimming cost V 7 bases and J 0 bases, with 16 bases left between them. CDR3 length equals 16 residues. In DNA form, the CDR3 reads TGTGCCAGCAAAGGAGGTGCAGGAGATAGCAATCAGCCCCAGCATTTT. It is translated as CASKGGAGDSNQPQHF.

Of note for this clonotype: One end of the junction is discordant with germline, which a read error may explain. The gene calls are TRBV19 and TRBJ1-1; a possible D gene is TRBD1 (5 bases). The germline gives CDR1 LNHDA, CDR2 SQIVND (reference sequence). This CDR3 comprises 15 residues. CDR3 residues: CPSSILWGGNTEAFF. CDR3 bases: TGTCCCAGTAGTATCCTCTGGGGGGGGAACACTGAAGCTTTCTTT.

This sequence joins TRBV7-9 and TRBJ1-4; 10 nucleotides match TRBD1. The CDR3 contains 16 residues. V lost 3 bases and J lost 4; bases outside the gene matches: 5. In germline, CDR1 is SEHNR, CDR2 FQNEAQ (reference sequence). CDR3 sequence reads: CASSFFRTGGNEKLFF. CDR3 nucleotide sequence: TGTGCCAGCAGCTTTTTCCGGACAGGGGGTAATGAAAAACTGTTTTTT.

In regard to this clonotype: A junction boundary mismatches the germline segment, possibly from a read error. The chain couples TRBV7-2 to TRBJ2-5, with a tentative D call TRBD2 (5 bases). The CDR3 loop spans 14 amino acids. The germline gives CDR1 SGHTA, CDR2 FQGNSA. The CDR3 DNA reads TGTGTCAGCAGCTTAAGAGGGCGTCAAGAGACCCAGTACTTC. Its translation is CVSSLRGRQETQYF.

There are a few counts of this clonotype. The genes are TRBV15 and TRBJ2-6, with 7 bases fitting TRBD2. V lost 3 bases to trimming and J lost 0 bases; unmatched junction nucleotides: 14. CDR1 and CDR2 from the germline V gene are LNHNV and YYDKDF (reference sequence). The CDR3 extends over 20 amino acids. Here the CDR3 reads CATSRGTIREDLSGANVLTF. DNA of the CDR3: TGTGCCACCAGCAGGGGGACGATCCGGGAGGACCTCTCTGGGGCCAACGTCCTGACTTTC.

This rearrangement joins TRBV19 to TRBJ1-1; TRBD1 might be the D (6 bases). Trimming took off 7 bases at V and 0 bases at J, with 15 bases between the two ends. This CDR3 has 15 amino acids. Germline-derived CDR1 and CDR2 are LNHDA and SQIVND (reference sequence). This chain's CDR3 is CASKGGGILNTEAFF. The CDR3 nucleotides are TGTGCCAGTAAAGGGGGAGGAATACTGAACACTGAAGCTTTCTTT.

This clonotype was counted many times. This sequence joins TRBV15 and TRBJ2-2; D might be TRBD1 (6 bases). Germline lookup yields CDR1 LNHNV and CDR2 YYDKDF (reference sequence). Trimming took 5 bases from V and 0 from J, leaving 16 bases between them. The CDR3 spans 17 residues. The CDR3 DNA follows: TGTGCCACCAGCCTACCTGACAGGTCCTCGAACACCGGGGAGCTGTTTTTT. It translates to CATSLPDRSSNTGELFF.

This clonotype was seen more than once but under ten times. The chain joins TRBV19 to TRBJ1-1, with TRBD1 as a possible D gene (6 bases). CDR3 size: 14 residues. Germline CDR1 reads LNHDA; CDR2 reads SQIVND (reference sequence). Trimming removed 10 bases at V and 4 bases at J, with 19 bases between. As DNA, the CDR3 is TGTGCCACCAGACACAGGGAAACTTCCACTGAAGCTTTCTTT. It is translated as CATRHRETSTEAFF.

Written as DNA, the CDR3 is TGTGCCAGCACCCCGAGGACAGGTGAACGGACTGTTCACACCTTC. Translated: CASTPRTGERTVHTF. This chain connects TRBV5-4 to TRBJ1-2; TRBD1 matches 7 bases. V trimming: 6 bases; J trimming: 12 bases; junction bases outside the gene matches: 20. This CDR3 region has 15 residues. Germline values: CDR1 SGHNT, CDR2 YYREEE (reference sequence).

This clonotype was counted ten times or more. This chain uses TRBV7-9 with TRBJ1-1; a possible D gene is TRBD1 (6 bases). The germline V gene encodes CDR1 SEHNR and CDR2 FQNEAQ (reference sequence). This CDR3 has 12 residues. Trimming removed 4 bases at V and 8 bases at J, with 11 bases between. This CDR3 is CASSSTTGEAFF. In nucleotides, the CDR3 is TGTGCCAGCAGCTCGACCACAGGGGAAGCTTTCTTT.

Of note for this clonotype: A much larger clone differs from this one at a single base, so this may be a read error. V usage is TRBV20-1 and J usage is TRBJ1-4; D not resolved. This CDR3 has 12 amino acids. Germline assignment: CDR1 DFQATT and CDR2 SNEGSKA (reference sequence). Here the CDR3 reads CSTRGSEEKLFF. The CDR3 coding sequence is TGCAGTACTAGAGGCAGCGAAGAAAAACTGTTTTTT.